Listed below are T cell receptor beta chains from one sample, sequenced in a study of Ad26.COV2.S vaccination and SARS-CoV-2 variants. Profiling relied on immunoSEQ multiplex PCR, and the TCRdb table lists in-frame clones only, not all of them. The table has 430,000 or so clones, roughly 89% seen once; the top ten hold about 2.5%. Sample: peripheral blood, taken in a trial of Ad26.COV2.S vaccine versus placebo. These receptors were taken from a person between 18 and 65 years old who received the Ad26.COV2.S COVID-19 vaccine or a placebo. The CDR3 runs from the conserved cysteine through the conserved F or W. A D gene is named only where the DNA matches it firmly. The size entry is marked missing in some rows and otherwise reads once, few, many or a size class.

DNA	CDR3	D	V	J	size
TGCGCCAGCAGTGAGAGGCGGGAGGGCCCTACATCGTCCAATGAGCAGTTCTTC	CASSERREGPTSSNEQFF	TRBD2	TRBV10-1	TRBJ2-1	-
TGTGCCAGCAGCGTCCCCGGGACTAGCGGGATCCGGAGGGAGACCCAGTACTTC	CASSVPGTSGIRRETQYF	TRBD2	TRBV5-6	TRBJ2-5	-
TGTGCCAGCAGCCCCGGGACTGGCGGCGCCGGGGAGCTGTTTTTT	CASSPGTGGAGELFF	-	TRBV7-9	TRBJ2-2	-
TGTGCCAGCAACCCGGGTCAGCAGACAAAGGCTTTCTTT	CASNPGQQTKAFF	-	TRBV6-5	TRBJ1-1	-
TGTGCCAGTAGTATGAGGCGGTACCAAGAGACCCAGTACTTC	CASSMRRYQETQYF	-	TRBV19	TRBJ2-5	-
TGTGCCAGCAGTTTCGGTGGGAACACTGAAGCTTTCTTT	CASSFGGNTEAFF	-	TRBV12-3/TRBV12-4	TRBJ1-1	-
TGTGCCAGCAGCTCTAACAGGGGGCGCGTGGTTCGTCAAGCTTTCTTT	CASSSNRGRVVRQAFF	TRBD1	TRBV7-2	TRBJ1-1	-
TGTGCCAGCTCACCACCCGGGAGGAGGGATGAAAAACTGTTTTTT	CASSPPGRRDEKLFF	-	TRBV18	TRBJ1-4	few
TGTGCCAGCAGTAACTTACGACAAGAGACCCAGTACTTC	CASSNLRQETQYF	-	TRBV27	TRBJ2-5	-
TGCGCCAGCAGCCCCGGGACAGGGATCGTAGATACGCAGTATTTT	CASSPGTGIVDTQYF	TRBD1	TRBV4-3	TRBJ2-3	-
TGCGCCAGCAGCTTGGCCCCGCCCAATGAGCAGTTCTTC	CASSLAPPNEQFF	-	TRBV5-1	TRBJ2-1	-
TGCGCCAGCAGCTTGGAGGGCGCCGGGGATACGCAGTATTTT	CASSLEGAGDTQYF	-	TRBV5-1	TRBJ2-3	-
TGTGCCAGCAGCCGGACTAGCGGGGCAGAGAATGAGCAGTTCTTC	CASSRTSGAENEQFF	TRBD2	TRBV9	TRBJ2-1	-
TGTGCCAGCAGCTTAACCCCGAACACCGGGGAGCTGTTTTTT	CASSLTPNTGELFF	-	TRBV11-3	TRBJ2-2	-
TGTGCCACCAGCAGAGATTCAGGGCGTAATTCACCCCTCCACTTT	CATSRDSGRNSPLHF	-	TRBV15	TRBJ1-6	-
TGTGCCACCAGTGACCCCTTAATGGGGCCTGAAGCTTTCTTT	CATSDPLMGPEAFF	-	TRBV24-1	TRBJ1-1	-
TGTGCCAGCAGCACGACAGACTCCTACGAGCAGTACTTC	CASSTTDSYEQYF	-	TRBV5-6	TRBJ2-7	-
TGTGCCAGCAGTTTTGGGGAAGGCTACACCTTC	CASSFGEGYTF	-	TRBV12-3/TRBV12-4	TRBJ1-2	-